Presented here are 30 T cell receptor beta chains from one specimen sequenced in a study of T-cell reconstitution after alpha-beta-depleted transplantation in children. The TCRbeta library incorporated unique molecular identifiers. MiXCR, applied by TCRdb to the PCR reads, yields one record per CDR3 protein. Of fewer than 550,000 distinct CDR3 sequences listed, roughly 10% are singletons. This specimen was PBMCs, mostly from graft donor cells, taken 180 days after TCRalphabeta/CD19-depleted stem cell transplant. The receptor set was obtained from a female patient between 2 and 15 years old who had a stem cell transplant for aplastic anemia, so the T cells may come from the graft donor.

This clonotype was detected ten times or more. The rearrangement joins TRBV5-5 to TRBJ2-2; D gene ambiguous. The V end was cut by 1 base, the J end by 5 bases, with 6 bases between. The CDR3 runs 13 residues. Germline V lookup: CDR1 SGHKS, CDR2 YYEKEE (reference sequence). DNA for the CDR3: TGTGCCAGCAGCTTGAGTCCGACCGGGGAGCTGTTTTTT. As protein: CASSLSPTGELFF.

The chain recombines TRBV20-1 with TRBJ2-1; D may match TRBD1 or TRBD2 (5 bases each). The CDR3 extends over 15 amino acids. Per the germline V gene, CDR1 is DFQATT and CDR2 is SNEGSKA (reference sequence). V shed 3 bases and J shed 8 bases, with 20 bases lying between them. CDR3: CSASPPGPAGHEQFF. For the CDR3, the DNA is TGCAGTGCTAGTCCACCGGGACCAGCTGGTCATGAGCAGTTCTTC.

The gene calls are TRBV7-8 and TRBJ2-1; 11 bases agree with TRBD1. Germline-derived CDR1 and CDR2 are SGHVS and FQNEAQ. CDR3 size: 16 residues. V lost 1 base and J lost 3; bases outside the gene matches: 2. The CDR3 sequence is CASSLEGTGGYNEQFF. The CDR3 DNA follows: TGTGCCAGCAGCTTAGAGGGGACAGGGGGCTACAATGAGCAGTTCTTC. Full variable domain (rest looked up from reference TRBV7-8 and TRBJ2-1): GAGVSQSPRYKVAKRGQDVALRCDPISGHVSLFWYQQALGQGPEFLTYFQNEAQLDKSGLPSDRFFAERPEGSVSTLKIQRTQQEDSAVYLCASSLEGTGGYNEQFFGPGTRLTVL.

The rearrangement links TRBV15 to TRBJ2-1; tentative D call: TRBD1 (5 bases). The CDR3 contains 14 residues. Germline loops: CDR1 LNHNV, CDR2 YYDKDF (reference sequence). V was shortened by 5 bases and J by 7 bases, with 15 bases between the two germline ends. For the CDR3, the DNA is TGTGCCACCAGCGTCCGGGCCCAGGGTAATGAGCAGTTCTTC. It is translated as CATSVRAQGNEQFF.

The sample holds a few counts of this clonotype. This chain joins TRBV7-2 and TRBJ2-1; D is possibly TRBD2 (6 bases). Trimming pared 1 base from V and 1 base from J, leaving 11 bases between. CDR3 length equals 16 residues. Germline V gene lookup returns CDR1 SGHTA and CDR2 FQGNSA. The CDR3 nucleotides read TGTGCCAGCAGCTTAGTTGCAGGGACTTCCTACAATGAGCAGTTCTTC. Translated: CASSLVAGTSYNEQFF.

This clonotype was found many times. J is TRBJ1-2 and V is TRBV7-6, with D perhaps matching TRBD1 (5 bases). The V end was cut by 5 bases, the J end by 2 bases, with 9 bases between. In germline, CDR1 is SGHVS, CDR2 FNYEAQ. The CDR3 spans 13 residues. The CDR3 loop is CASSQTVNYGYTF. CDR3 DNA sequence: TGTGCCAGCAGCCAGACAGTGAACTATGGCTACACCTTC.

The table lists this clonotype with many counts. J is TRBJ2-7 and V is TRBV10-3; D ambiguous. Per the germline V gene, CDR1 is ENHRY and CDR2 is SYGVKD. This CDR3 region has 13 residues. V was clipped by 4 bases and J by 2 bases, with 9 bases between them. This CDR3 reads CAISGPGTYEQYF. The CDR3 bases are TGTGCCATCAGTGGCCCCGGCACCTACGAGCAGTACTTC.

The table lists this clonotype with a few counts. The genes are TRBV6-5 and TRBJ2-3; maybe TRBD2 (6 bases). The CDR3 runs 14 residues. CDR1 MNHEY and CDR2 SVGAGI come from the germline V gene. Trimming removed 4 bases at V and 1 base at J, with 9 bases between. CDR3 amino acids: CASSSRRGTDTQYF. The CDR3 bases are TGTGCCAGCAGTTCGAGGAGGGGCACAGATACGCAGTATTTT.

Comments on this clonotype: The junction differs from germline at one of its ends, possibly a read error. The chain combines TRBV10-3 with TRBJ2-3; TRBD1 might be the D (7 bases). The CDR3 sequence is 17 residues long. Germline CDR1 ENHRY, CDR2 SYGVKD. The DNA for the CDR3 is TGTGCCATCAGGGAGGGGACGACAGGGCTGATTACAGCTACGCAGTATTTT. Its translation is CAIREGTTGLITATQYF.

The gene calls are TRBV14 and TRBJ2-6; D may match TRBD1 or TRBD2 (7 bases each). CDR3 size: 18 residues. The germline CDR1 and CDR2 sequences are SGHDN and FVKESK. Trimming removed 5 bases at V and 0 bases at J, with 17 bases between. In DNA, the CDR3 is TGTGCCAGCAGCTTCCCGACAGGGAGGGGCTCTGGGGCCAACGTCCTGACTTTC. It codes for CASSFPTGRGSGANVLTF.

This clonotype was recorded many times. The rearrangement joins TRBV20-1 to TRBJ2-1; D is ambiguous. This CDR3 is built from 12 residues. Looked up from germline, CDR1 is DFQATT and CDR2 is SNEGSKA (reference sequence). V was cut by 4 bases and J by 4 bases, with 8 bases left in between. CDR3 nucleotide sequence: TGCAGTGCTATGGACGCTTACAATGAGCAGTTCTTC. Translating it yields CSAMDAYNEQFF.

This clonotype occurred a few times. The rearrangement uses TRBV5-1 and TRBJ2-1; no firm D call. Trimming removed 0 bases at V and 10 bases at J, with 5 bases between. The CDR3 is made up of 11 amino acids. CDR1 is SGHRS, CDR2 YFSETQ, per germline. CDR3 loop: CASSLETEQFF. The CDR3 bases are TGCGCCAGCAGCTTGGAGACGGAGCAGTTCTTC.

This clonotype was counted many times. The chain links TRBV5-1 to TRBJ2-3; maybe TRBD2 (5 bases). The CDR3 consists of 13 residues. Looked up from germline, CDR1 is SGHRS and CDR2 is YFSETQ. V was shortened by 7 bases and J by 0 bases, with 9 bases between the two germline ends. CDR3 loop: CASRTGSTDTQYF. CDR3 DNA: TGCGCCAGCCGGACTGGAAGCACAGATACGCAGTATTTT.

The chain carries TRBV14 and TRBJ2-7; a possible D gene is TRBD2 (5 bases). The ends were cut back, 4 bases at V and 6 bases at J, with 19 bases in the middle. The length of the CDR3 is 15 residues. Looked up from germline, CDR1 is SGHDN and CDR2 is FVKESK. The CDR3 DNA is TGTGCCAGCAGCCCATTAGGACGGGGTCGGCGCGAGCAGTACTTC. It translates to CASSPLGRGRREQYF. Supplemented by reference TRBV14 and TRBJ2-7, the full variable domain reads EAGVTQFPSHSVIEKGQTVTLRCDPISGHDNLYWYRRVMGKEIKFLLHFVKESKQDESGMPNNRFLAERTGGTYSTLKVQPAELEDSGVYFCASSPLGRGRREQYFGPGTRLTVT.

There are many counts of this clonotype. The chain couples TRBV28 to TRBJ1-5; the D gene is possibly TRBD1 (5 bases). CDR1 and CDR2 (germline): MDHEN, SYDVKM. The V end lost 3 bases, the J end lost 2 bases, and 8 bases lay between the germline ends. The CDR3 runs to 14 residues. The CDR3 nucleotides read TGTGCCAGCAGTTTTGGGACGGGCAATCAGCCCCAGCATTTT. It translates to CASSFGTGNQPQHF. The whole variable domain, remainder taken from reference TRBV28 and TRBJ1-5, is DVKVTQSSRYLVKRTGEKVFLECVQDMDHENMFWYRQDPGLGLRLIYFSYDVKMKEKGDIPEGYSVSREKKERFSLILESASTNQTSMYLCASSFGTGNQPQHFGDGTRLSIL.

The rearrangement uses TRBV7-2 and TRBJ2-7; a weak D match, TRBD2 (6 bases). Germline CDR1 is SGHTA and CDR2 is FQGNSA. The V end lost 2 bases, the J end lost 3 bases, and 17 bases lay between the germline ends. This CDR3 comprises 16 residues. DNA of the CDR3: TGTGCCAGCAGCTTAAGTGGCGGGGTAACGGGCTACGAGCAGTACTTC. Its translation is CASSLSGGVTGYEQYF.

This chain links TRBV7-2 with TRBJ1-2, with D perhaps matching TRBD1 (5 bases). CDR1 SGHTA and CDR2 FQGNSA come from the germline V gene. V dropped 1 base and J dropped 5 bases, with 14 bases sitting between them. The length of the CDR3 is 15 residues. The CDR3 loop reads CASSLESSRVYGYTF. DNA of the CDR3: TGTGCCAGCAGCTTAGAGTCGAGCAGGGTTTATGGCTACACCTTC.

In DNA form, the CDR3 reads TGTGCCAGCAGCCCACGGGAGGGCCACGAGCAGTACGTC. It translates to CASSPREGHEQYV. The rearrangement links TRBV7-2 to TRBJ2-7; TRBD2 aligns across 8 bases. The ends lost 5 bases at V and 5 bases at J; junction bases unmatched: 5. CDR3 size: 13 residues. Looked up from germline, CDR1 is SGHTA and CDR2 is FQGNSA.

The genes are TRBV12-3 or TRBV12-4 and TRBJ2-7; D is tentatively TRBD1 or TRBD2 (5 bases each). Trimming removed 8 bases from V and 4 bases from J, with 15 bases in between. The CDR3 loop spans 13 amino acids. The CDR3 loop reads CASGDGLRYEQYF. CDR3 in DNA: TGTGCCAGCGGGGACGGATTAAGGTACGAGCAGTACTTC.

This clonotype has more than one count but fewer than ten. The chain uses TRBV7-2 and TRBJ2-3; 14 bases are a match to TRBD2. The J segment lost 6 bases and the V segment lost 5 bases, leaving 10 bases of the junction unmatched. The CDR3 is made up of 17 amino acids. Germline CDR1 reads SGHTA; CDR2 reads FQGNSA. In DNA form, the CDR3 reads TGTGCCAGCAGCGGTTCGGGACTAGCGGGAGTAGGGGATACGCAGTATTTT. As protein: CASSGSGLAGVGDTQYF.

CDR3 in amino acids: CASSVGQADGYTF. The CDR3 nucleotides read TGTGCCAGCAGCGTAGGGCAGGCAGATGGCTACACCTTC. This sequence joins TRBV9 and TRBJ1-2; D is ambiguous. Germline CDR1 is SGDLS and CDR2 is YYNGEE. The CDR3 spans 13 residues. Trimming took off 0 bases at V and 6 bases at J, with 9 bases between the two ends.

The rearrangement uses TRBV6-1 and TRBJ1-4, with 9 bases identical to TRBD1. The CDR3 runs 15 residues. Germline loops: CDR1 MNHNS, CDR2 SASEGT. V lost 6 bases, J lost 7 bases, and 9 bases stayed unmatched. CDR3 sequence: CASSPPGQGFEKLFF. The CDR3 DNA sequence: TGTGCCAGCAGCCCTCCGGGACAGGGCTTTGAAAAACTGTTTTTT.

This clonotype was seen many times. The chain recombines TRBV5-1 with TRBJ2-7; 9 bases are a match to TRBD1. Germline V CDR1 and CDR2: SGHRS, YFSETQ. V shed 3 bases, J shed 4 bases, and the junction held 5 bases outside the gene matches. The CDR3 runs to 14 residues. CDR3 sequence reads: CASSWGQGAYEQYF. The DNA for the CDR3 is TGCGCCAGCAGCTGGGGACAGGGCGCGTACGAGCAGTACTTC.

The J gene is TRBJ2-1, the V gene TRBV30; TRBD2 matches 8 bases. The CDR3 spans 14 residues. V lost 2 bases to trimming and J lost 4 bases; unmatched junction nucleotides: 4. Germline values: CDR1 GTSNPN, CDR2 SVGIG (reference sequence). The CDR3: CAWSYPSGYNEQFF. For the CDR3, the DNA is TGTGCCTGGAGTTACCCTAGCGGGTACAATGAGCAGTTCTTC.

This clonotype occurred a few times. This sequence joins TRBV6-4 and TRBJ2-1; 13 bases agree with TRBD2. This CDR3 is 16 amino acids long. Germline lookup yields CDR1 MRHNA and CDR2 SNTAGT. Germline trimming cut 6 bases from V and 8 bases from J; bases unmatched to any gene: 10. CDR3 in DNA: TGTGCCAGCAGCATCGAGGGACTAGCGGGATTAGATGAGCAGTTCTTC. Encoded protein: CASSIEGLAGLDEQFF.

This clonotype came up a few times. The rearrangement links TRBV19 to TRBJ1-4; a possible D gene is TRBD1 (6 bases). CDR1 LNHDA and CDR2 SQIVND come from the germline V gene (reference sequence). The CDR3 has 16 residues. The V and J ends lost 6 bases and 8 bases respectively, with 22 bases between them. The CDR3 protein is CASSPGLGGSGEKLFF. The CDR3 DNA follows: TGTGCCAGTAGCCCGGGTCTGGGGGGCTCAGGAGAAAAACTGTTTTTT.

This clonotype was counted many times. The chain carries TRBV20-1 and TRBJ2-3, with 9 bases lining up with TRBD2. Germline V gives CDR1 DFQATT, CDR2 SNEGSKA (reference sequence). This CDR3 has 15 residues. V dropped 4 bases and J dropped 2; count of bases not matched to a gene: 7. CDR3 DNA sequence: TGCAGTGCTACCCCACTAGCGGGTACCACAGATACGCAGTATTTT. Amino acid sequence: CSATPLAGTTDTQYF.

There are a few counts of this clonotype. The junction shows a germline mismatch at one end, possibly a read error. The chain is built from TRBV12-3 or TRBV12-4 and TRBJ2-7, with 8 bases aligning to TRBD1. CDR3 length: 18 amino acids. CDR3 DNA: TGTGCCATCAGTGTTAACGGAATCCGGGACAGGTTCTTCTACGAGCAGTACTTC. Protein product: CAISVNGIRDRFFYEQYF.

This clonotype has just a few counts. The chain has TRBV7-2 and TRBJ2-1, with D possibly being TRBD2 (5 bases). The germline V gene encodes CDR1 SGHTA and CDR2 FQGNSA. There are 15 residues in the CDR3. The V end was cut by 1 base, the J end by 9 bases, with 16 bases between. CDR3 DNA sequence: TGTGCCAGCAGCTTAGAGGCTAGCCCTCGGGCTGAGCAGTTCTTC. This translates into CASSLEASPRAEQFF.

This clonotype was picked up a small number of times. The rearrangement uses TRBV28 and TRBJ2-4, with 8 bases matching TRBD1. After removal of 5 bases from V and 1 base from J, the junction contained 4 bases not matched to a gene. The CDR3 length is 15 residues. The V gene's germline CDR1 is MDHEN and CDR2 SYDVKM. Here the CDR3 reads CASSKGDRAKNIQYF. In DNA form, the CDR3 reads TGTGCCAGCAGTAAAGGGGACAGGGCCAAAAACATTCAGTACTTC.